This TCR beta chain was sequenced in a study of CD8 T cells in Susac syndrome. General study findings and limits: Clonal expansion was missing from Susac syndrome CD4+ T cell repertoires. In its TCR sequencing and HLA analysis, the study acknowledged that the number of individuals was relatively small.

Reverse transcription used about 0.5 to 1 ug RNA and random hexamers. From the immunoSEQ multiplex PCR reads, TCRdb called clonotypes with MiXCR, one entry per CDR3 protein. The sample yields under 200,000 distinct CDR3 sequences, roughly nine tenths seen once. As for this clonotype: Its target is unknown.

The CDR3 loop spans 15 amino acids. The germline V gene encodes CDR1 SGHRS and CDR2 YFSETQ. V shed 4 bases and J 3 bases; nucleotides not matched to a gene: 6. The chain recombines TRBV5-1 with TRBJ1-1, with 10 bases identical to TRBD1. The receptor comes from a human donor with Susac syndrome. The specimen was CD4+ T cells from PBMCs. CDR3 sequence: CASSPEDRGHTEAFF. DNA of the CDR3: TGCGCCAGCAGCCCAGAAGACAGGGGGCACACTGAAGCTTTCTTT. The variable domain in full, with the rest retrieved from reference TRBV5-1 and TRBJ1-1, is KAGVTQTPRYLIKTRGQQVTLSCSPISGHRSVSWYQQTPGQGLQFLFEYFSETQRNKGNFPGRFSGRQFSNSRSEMNVSTLELGDSALYLCASSPEDRGHTEAFFGQGTRLTVV.